This entry concerns a single TCR beta chain. Its antigen is currently unknown. This record belongs to a study of vaccination and CD4 T cells after COVID-19. Cultured CD4+ T cell DNA was sequenced using the Oncomine TCR Beta short-read assay. MiXCR was run by TCRdb on the PCR reads, yielding one entry per CDR3 protein. The sample lists about 19,000 distinct CDR3 sequences; roughly 78% were seen once. This sample's treatment: approximately nine-day PBMC culture with coronavirus spike peptide pools or control peptides (ViraFEST assay). This CDR3 has 14 amino acids. Germline values: CDR1 SNHLY, CDR2 FYNNEI. With 5 bases removed from V and 4 bases from J, the gap between germline ends came to 12 bases.

The gene calls are TRBV2 and TRBJ1-3; D remains ambiguous. The sequence came from a human donor who received a COVID-19 vaccine. Material: CD4+ T cells from blood, cultured in vitro, obtained after SARS-CoV-2 vaccination. Here the CDR3 reads CASSKRDLGNTIYF. CDR3 DNA sequence: TGTGCCAGCAGTAAACGGGATTTGGGAAACACCATATATTTT.